Following are 8 T cell receptor beta chains from one sample sequenced in a study of T cells in Graves' hyperthyroidism and ophthalmopathy. RNA transcripts gave rise to amplified TCR beta CDR3 regions. The TCR CDR3 was amplified in a first-round RT-PCR using the HTBI primer set. Each CDR3 protein is one row after TCRdb ran MiXCR on the multiplex PCR reads. The repertoire has fewer than 750,000 distinct CDR3 sequences, roughly 14% of them found once; the top ten carry around 4.5%. Sequenced sample: blood. These receptors were taken from a woman in her thirties or forties with Graves' ophthalmopathy.

In this sample, this clonotype turned up many times. The chain couples TRBV19 to TRBJ1-1; D remains unclear. Between the trimmed V and J ends, which lost 5 bases and 4 bases, there was a span of 8 bases. The CDR3 totals 12 residues. The germline gives CDR1 LNHDA, CDR2 SQIVND (reference sequence). CDR3 nucleotides: TGTGCCAGTAGTCCCCCGGGCACTGAAGCTTTCTTT. It is translated as CASSPPGTEAFF.

The gene calls are TRBV7-2 and TRBJ2-7; 9 nucleotides match TRBD1. The CDR3 loop spans 15 amino acids. Per germline, CDR1 SGHTA and CDR2 FQGNSA. V was clipped by 5 bases and J by 3 bases; unmatched bases: 8. The CDR3 spells CASSGGTGIIYEQYF. In DNA, the CDR3 is TGTGCCAGCAGCGGGGGGACAGGGATAATCTACGAGCAGTACTTC. Using reference TRBV7-2 and TRBJ2-7 for the parts outside the CDR3, the full variable domain is GAGVSQSPSNKVTEKGKDVELRCDPISGHTALYWYRQSLGQGLEFLIYFQGNSAPDKSGLPSDRFSAERTGGSVSTLTIQRTQQEDSAVYLCASSGGTGIIYEQYFGPGTRLTVT.

This clonotype was detected many times. The rearrangement uses TRBV28 and TRBJ2-3; the D gene could be TRBD1 or TRBD2 (5 bases each). The ends were cut back, 5 bases at V and 1 base at J, with 16 bases in the middle. The CDR3 has 16 amino acids. Germline assignment: CDR1 MDHEN and CDR2 SYDVKM. The CDR3 is CASSPGLGRGTDTQYF. The CDR3 DNA sequence: TGTGCCAGCAGTCCCGGGTTGGGGCGGGGCACAGATACGCAGTATTTT.

This clonotype showed up many times. The V gene is TRBV28, the J gene TRBJ1-1; D uncertain. The CDR3 covers 12 residues. The ends were cut back, 8 bases at V and 3 bases at J, with 10 bases in the middle. The germline gives CDR1 MDHEN, CDR2 SYDVKM. The CDR3 loop reads CASCEVDTEAFF. The CDR3 nucleotides are TGTGCCAGCTGCGAGGTGGACACTGAAGCTTTCTTT.

This clonotype has ten or more counts. The chain carries TRBV12-3 or TRBV12-4 and TRBJ2-2; 10 bases fit TRBD1. The junction had 4 bases not matched to a gene; V was cut back by 7 bases and J by 5 bases. The CDR3 sequence is 14 residues long. The CDR3 nucleotides are TGTGCCAGCAATCCGGGACAGGGGACCGGGGAGCTGTTTTTT. This gives the protein CASNPGQGTGELFF.

This clonotype was seen many times. Being one base from a much bigger clone, this may be a read error. CDR3 sequence (DNA): TGCAGTGCTAGTTATGGGGGCGCTGACTATGGCTACACCTTC. Its translation is CSASYGGADYGYTF. The chain links TRBV20-1 to TRBJ1-2, with a tentative D call TRBD1 (6 bases). Germline V gene data show CDR1 as DFQATT and CDR2 as SNEGSKA (reference sequence). The CDR3 is made up of 14 amino acids. With 3 bases removed from V and 3 bases from J, the gap between germline ends came to 14 bases.

The sample holds many counts of this clonotype. The chain couples TRBV11-2 to TRBJ1-1; D not certain. There are 12 residues in the CDR3. The germline V gene encodes CDR1 SGHAT and CDR2 FQNNGV. The V end was cut by 5 bases, the J end by 11 bases, with 15 bases between. CDR3 sequence: CASSPPLARAFF. The CDR3 DNA is TGTGCCAGCAGCCCACCCTTGGCCAGGGCTTTCTTT. Full variable domain (rest looked up from reference TRBV11-2 and TRBJ1-1): EAGVAQSPRYKIIEKRQSVAFWCNPISGHATLYWYQQILGQGPKLLIQFQNNGVVDDSQLPKDRFSAERLKGVDSTLKIQPAKLEDSAVYLCASSPPLARAFFGQGTRLTVV.

The chain couples TRBV6-1 to TRBJ1-5; no reliable D call. Looked up from germline, CDR1 is MNHNS and CDR2 is SASEGT. V lost 7 bases and J lost 4, with 8 bases in between. The CDR3 length is 12 residues. CDR3 sequence: CASMSKNQPQHF. The CDR3 nucleotides read TGTGCCAGCATGAGCAAAAATCAGCCCCAGCATTTT.